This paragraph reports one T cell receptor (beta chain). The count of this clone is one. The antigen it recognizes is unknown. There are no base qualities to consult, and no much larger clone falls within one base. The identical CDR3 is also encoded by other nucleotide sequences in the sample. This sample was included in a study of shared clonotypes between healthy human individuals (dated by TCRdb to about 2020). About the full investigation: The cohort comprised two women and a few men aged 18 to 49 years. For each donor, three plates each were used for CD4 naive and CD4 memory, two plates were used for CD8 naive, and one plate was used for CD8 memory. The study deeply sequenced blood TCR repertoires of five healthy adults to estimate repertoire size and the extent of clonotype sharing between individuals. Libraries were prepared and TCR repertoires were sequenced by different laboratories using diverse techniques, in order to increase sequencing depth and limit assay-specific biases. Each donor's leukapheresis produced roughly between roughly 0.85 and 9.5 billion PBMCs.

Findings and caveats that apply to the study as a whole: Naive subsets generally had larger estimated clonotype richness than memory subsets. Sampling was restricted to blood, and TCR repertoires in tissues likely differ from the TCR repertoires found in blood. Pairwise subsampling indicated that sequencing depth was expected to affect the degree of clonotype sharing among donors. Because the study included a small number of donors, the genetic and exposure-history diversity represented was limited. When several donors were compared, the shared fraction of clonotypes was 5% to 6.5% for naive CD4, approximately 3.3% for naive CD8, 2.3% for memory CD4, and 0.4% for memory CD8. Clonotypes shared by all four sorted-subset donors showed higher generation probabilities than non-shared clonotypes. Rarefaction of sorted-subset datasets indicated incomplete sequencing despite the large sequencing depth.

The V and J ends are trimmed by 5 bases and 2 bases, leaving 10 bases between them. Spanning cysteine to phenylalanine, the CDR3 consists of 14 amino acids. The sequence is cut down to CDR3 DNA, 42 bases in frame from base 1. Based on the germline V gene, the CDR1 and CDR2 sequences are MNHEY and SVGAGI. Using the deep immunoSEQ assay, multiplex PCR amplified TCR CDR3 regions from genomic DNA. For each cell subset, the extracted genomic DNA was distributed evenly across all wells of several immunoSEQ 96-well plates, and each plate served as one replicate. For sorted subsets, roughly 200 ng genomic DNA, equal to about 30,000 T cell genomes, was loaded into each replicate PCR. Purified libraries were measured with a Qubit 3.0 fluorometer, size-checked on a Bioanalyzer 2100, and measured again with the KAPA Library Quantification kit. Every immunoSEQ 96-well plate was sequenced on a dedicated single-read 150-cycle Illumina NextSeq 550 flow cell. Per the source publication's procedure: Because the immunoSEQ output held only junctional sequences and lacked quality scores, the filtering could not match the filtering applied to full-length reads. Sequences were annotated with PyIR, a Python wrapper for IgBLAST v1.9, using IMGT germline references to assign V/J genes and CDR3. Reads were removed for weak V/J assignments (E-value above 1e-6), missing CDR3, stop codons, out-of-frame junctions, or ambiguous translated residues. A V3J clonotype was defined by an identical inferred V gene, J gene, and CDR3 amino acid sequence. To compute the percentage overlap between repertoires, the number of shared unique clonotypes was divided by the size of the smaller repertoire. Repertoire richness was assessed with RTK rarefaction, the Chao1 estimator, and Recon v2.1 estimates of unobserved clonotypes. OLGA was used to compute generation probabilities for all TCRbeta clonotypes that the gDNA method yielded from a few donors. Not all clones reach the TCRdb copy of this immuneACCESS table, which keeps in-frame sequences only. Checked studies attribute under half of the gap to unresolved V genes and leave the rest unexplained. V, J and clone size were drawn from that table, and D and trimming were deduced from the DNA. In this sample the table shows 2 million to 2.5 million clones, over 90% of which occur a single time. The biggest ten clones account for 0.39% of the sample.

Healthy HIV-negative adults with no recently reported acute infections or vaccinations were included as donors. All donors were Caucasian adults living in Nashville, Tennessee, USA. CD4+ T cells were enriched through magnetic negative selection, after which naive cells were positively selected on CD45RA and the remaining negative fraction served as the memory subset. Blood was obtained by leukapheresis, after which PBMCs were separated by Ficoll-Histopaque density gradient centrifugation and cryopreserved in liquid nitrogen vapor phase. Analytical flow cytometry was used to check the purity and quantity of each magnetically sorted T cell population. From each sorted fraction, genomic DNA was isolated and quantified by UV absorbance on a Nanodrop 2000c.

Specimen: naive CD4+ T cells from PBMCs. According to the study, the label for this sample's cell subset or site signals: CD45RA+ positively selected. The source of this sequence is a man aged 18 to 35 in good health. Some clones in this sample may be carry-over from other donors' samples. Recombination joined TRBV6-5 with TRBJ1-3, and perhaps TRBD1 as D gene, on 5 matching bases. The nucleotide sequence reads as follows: TGTGCCAGCAGTAAAGGGACCGCTGGAAACACCATATATTTT. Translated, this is CASSKGTAGNTIYF.